This T cell receptor (beta chain) comes out of a study of control samples from healthy donors and cancer patients (dated by TCRdb to the early 2020s). About this clone: The antigen this receptor binds is unknown. Base qualities are not recorded, but no much larger clone differs from it by a single base.

Receptor amplification or capture employed the immunoSEQ multiplex PCR assay. The source is immuneACCESS, and TCRdb retained only in-frame sequences with V and J called. Part of the clones is not carried over; for the studies checked, unresolved V genes explain less than half of this, and the remainder is unexplained. The sample table shows 150,000 to 200,000 clones, and around 92% are seen once. The top ten clonotypes cover approximately 1.4% of the sample. At the junction V is shortened by 2 bases and J by 9 bases, with 8 bases in between. Including cysteine and phenylalanine, the CDR3 has 12 amino acids. The entry retains the CDR3 DNA only, 36 bases that are in frame from base 1. The germline V gene gives CDR1 as SGHTA and CDR2 as FQGTGA.

The TCR sequence derives from a woman under 40 in good health. The chain was built from TRBV7-3 and TRBJ2-1; the D gene is possibly TRBD2, with 5 bases matching. Material: blood. CDR3 loop: CASSLGGSEQFF. The DNA reads as follows: TGTGCCAGCAGCTTAGGTGGGAGTGAGCAGTTCTTC.